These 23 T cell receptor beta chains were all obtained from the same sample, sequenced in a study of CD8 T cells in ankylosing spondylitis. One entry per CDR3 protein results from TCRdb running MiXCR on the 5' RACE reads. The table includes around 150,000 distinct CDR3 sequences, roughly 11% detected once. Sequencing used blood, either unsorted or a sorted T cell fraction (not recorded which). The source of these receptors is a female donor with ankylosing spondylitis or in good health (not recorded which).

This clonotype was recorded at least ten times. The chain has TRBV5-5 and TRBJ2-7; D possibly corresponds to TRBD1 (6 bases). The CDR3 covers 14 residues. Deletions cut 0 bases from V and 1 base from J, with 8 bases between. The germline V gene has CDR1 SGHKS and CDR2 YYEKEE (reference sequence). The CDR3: CASSLGGQSYEQYF. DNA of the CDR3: TGTGCCAGCAGCTTGGGGGGGCAATCCTACGAGCAGTACTTC.

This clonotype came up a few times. This CDR3 reads CAAKKRGQGDTEAFF. The CDR3 DNA follows: TGTGCCGCTAAAAAACGGGGACAGGGAGACACTGAAGCTTTCTTT. V and J are TRBV10-3 and TRBJ1-1; 9 nucleotides line up with TRBD1. V lost 11 bases to trimming and J lost 3 bases; unmatched junction nucleotides: 13. Germline CDR1 ENHRY, CDR2 SYGVKD. This CDR3 comprises 15 residues.

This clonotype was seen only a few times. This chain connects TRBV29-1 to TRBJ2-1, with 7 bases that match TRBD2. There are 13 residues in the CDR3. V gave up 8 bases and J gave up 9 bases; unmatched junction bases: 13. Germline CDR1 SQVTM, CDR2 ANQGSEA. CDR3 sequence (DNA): TGCAGCACTGAGGCGCGCGGGAGATTTGAGCAGTTCTTC. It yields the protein CSTEARGRFEQFF.

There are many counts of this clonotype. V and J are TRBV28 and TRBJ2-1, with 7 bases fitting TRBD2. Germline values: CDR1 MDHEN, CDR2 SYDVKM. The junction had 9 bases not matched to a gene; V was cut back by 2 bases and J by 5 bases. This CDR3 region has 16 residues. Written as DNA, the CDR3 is TGTGCCAGCAGTTTAGGGAGGGGAAGGGACCACAATGAGCAGTTCTTC. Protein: CASSLGRGRDHNEQFF.

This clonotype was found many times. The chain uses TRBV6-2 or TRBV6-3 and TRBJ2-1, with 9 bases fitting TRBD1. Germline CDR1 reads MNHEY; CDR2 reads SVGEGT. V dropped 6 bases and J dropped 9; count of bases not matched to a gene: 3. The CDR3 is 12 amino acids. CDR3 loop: CASSGQGIEQFF. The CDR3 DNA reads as TGTGCCAGCAGCGGACAGGGGATTGAGCAGTTCTTC.

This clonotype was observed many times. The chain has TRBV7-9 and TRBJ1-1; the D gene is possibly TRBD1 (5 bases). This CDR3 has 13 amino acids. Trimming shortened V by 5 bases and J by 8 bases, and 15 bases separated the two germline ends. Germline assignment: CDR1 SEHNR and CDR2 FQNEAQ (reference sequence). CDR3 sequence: CASSPTGDSEAFF. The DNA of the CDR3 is TGTGCCAGCAGCCCCACGGGCGACAGCGAAGCTTTCTTT. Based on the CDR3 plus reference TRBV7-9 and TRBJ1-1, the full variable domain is DTGVSQNPRHKITKRGQNVTFRCDPISEHNRLYWYRQTLGQGPEFLTYFQNEAQLEKSRLLSDRFSAERPKGSFSTLEIQRTEQGDSAMYLCASSPTGDSEAFFGQGTRLTVV.

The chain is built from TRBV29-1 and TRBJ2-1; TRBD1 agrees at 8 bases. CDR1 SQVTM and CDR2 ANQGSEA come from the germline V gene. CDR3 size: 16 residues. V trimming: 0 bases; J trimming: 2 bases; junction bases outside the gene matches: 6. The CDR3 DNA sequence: TGCAGCGTTGAAGATTCCCCGGGACAGGCCTACAATGAGCAGTTCTTC. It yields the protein CSVEDSPGQAYNEQFF.

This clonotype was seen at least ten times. CDR3 in DNA: TGTGCCAGCAGCTTAGGGACCTGGGACAAAAGGGACAATGAGCAGTTCTTC. Translated: CASSLGTWDKRDNEQFF. V gene TRBV11-2 combines with J gene TRBJ2-1; TRBD1 might be the D (6 bases). CDR1 and CDR2 (germline): SGHAT, FQNNGV. Trimming shortened V by 1 base and J by 5 bases, and 18 bases separated the two germline ends. This CDR3 has 17 amino acids.

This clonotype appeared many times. In DNA form, the CDR3 reads TGTGCCAGCTCCCGGGGGACCAGCCTTTCCTACGAGCAGTACTTC. Translated, it gives CASSRGTSLSYEQYF. The chain couples TRBV18 to TRBJ2-7; D perhaps matches TRBD2 (6 bases). V gave up 6 bases and J gave up 1 base, with 16 bases separating them. The germline CDR1 and CDR2 sequences are KGHSH and LQKENI. The CDR3 is 15 residues long.

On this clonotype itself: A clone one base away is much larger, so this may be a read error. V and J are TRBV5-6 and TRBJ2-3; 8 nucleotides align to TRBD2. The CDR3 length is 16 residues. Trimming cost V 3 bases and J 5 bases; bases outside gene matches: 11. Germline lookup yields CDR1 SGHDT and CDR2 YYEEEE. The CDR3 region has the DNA TGTGCCAGCAGCTCTGACGGGGGGGTCTATCTAGATACGCAGTATTTT. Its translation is CASSSDGGVYLDTQYF.

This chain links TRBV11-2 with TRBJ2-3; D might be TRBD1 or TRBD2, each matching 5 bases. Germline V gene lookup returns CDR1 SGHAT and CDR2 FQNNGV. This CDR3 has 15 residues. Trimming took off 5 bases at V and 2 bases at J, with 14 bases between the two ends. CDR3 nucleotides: TGTGCCAGCAGCGCCCGGGGCCTTGACACAGATACGCAGTATTTT. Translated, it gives CASSARGLDTDTQYF.

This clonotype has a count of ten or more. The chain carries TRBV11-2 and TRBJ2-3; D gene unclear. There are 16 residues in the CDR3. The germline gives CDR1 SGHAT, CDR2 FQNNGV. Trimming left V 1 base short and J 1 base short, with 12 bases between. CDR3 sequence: CASSLVLRVGTDTQYF. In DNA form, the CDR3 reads TGTGCCAGCAGCTTAGTACTTCGTGTTGGCACAGATACGCAGTATTTT.

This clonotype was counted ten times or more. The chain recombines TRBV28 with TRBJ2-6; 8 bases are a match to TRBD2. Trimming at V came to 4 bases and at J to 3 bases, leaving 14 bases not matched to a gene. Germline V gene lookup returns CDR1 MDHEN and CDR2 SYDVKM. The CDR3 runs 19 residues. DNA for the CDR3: TGTGCCAGCAGTTCTCATCCCGGGACTAGGAGGGGTGGGGCCAACGTCCTGACTTTC. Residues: CASSSHPGTRRGGANVLTF.

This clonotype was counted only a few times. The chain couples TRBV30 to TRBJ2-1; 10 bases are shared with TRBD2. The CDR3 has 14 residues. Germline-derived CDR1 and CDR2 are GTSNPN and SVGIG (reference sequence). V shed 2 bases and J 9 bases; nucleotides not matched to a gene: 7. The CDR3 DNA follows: TGTGCCTGGAGTCTTCTAGCGGGGGTGGGTGAGCAGTTCTTC. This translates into CAWSLLAGVGEQFF. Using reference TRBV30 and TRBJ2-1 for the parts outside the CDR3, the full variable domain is SQTIHQWPATLVQPVGSPLSLECTVEGTSNPNLYWYRQAAGRGLQLLFYSVGIGQISSEVPQNLSASRPQDRQFILSSKKLLLSDSGFYLCAWSLLAGVGEQFFGPGTRLTVL.

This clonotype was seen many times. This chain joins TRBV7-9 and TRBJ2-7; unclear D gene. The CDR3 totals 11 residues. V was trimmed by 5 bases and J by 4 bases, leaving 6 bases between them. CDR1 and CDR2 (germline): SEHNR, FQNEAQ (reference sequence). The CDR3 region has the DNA TGTGCCAGCAGCAGACAATACGAGCAGTACTTC. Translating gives CASSRQYEQYF.

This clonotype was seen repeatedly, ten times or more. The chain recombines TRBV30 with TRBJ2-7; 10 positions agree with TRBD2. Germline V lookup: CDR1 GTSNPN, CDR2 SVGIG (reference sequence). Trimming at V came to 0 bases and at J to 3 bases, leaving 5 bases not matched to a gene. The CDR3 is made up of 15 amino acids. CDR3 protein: CAWSVSSGGFYEQYF. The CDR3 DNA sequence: TGTGCCTGGAGTGTGAGTAGCGGGGGGTTCTACGAGCAGTACTTC.

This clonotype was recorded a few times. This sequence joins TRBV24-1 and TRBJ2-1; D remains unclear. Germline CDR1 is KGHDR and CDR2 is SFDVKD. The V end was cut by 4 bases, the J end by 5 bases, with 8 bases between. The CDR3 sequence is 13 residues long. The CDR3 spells CATSDPDHNEQFF. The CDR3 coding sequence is TGTGCCACCAGTGACCCGGACCACAATGAGCAGTTCTTC.

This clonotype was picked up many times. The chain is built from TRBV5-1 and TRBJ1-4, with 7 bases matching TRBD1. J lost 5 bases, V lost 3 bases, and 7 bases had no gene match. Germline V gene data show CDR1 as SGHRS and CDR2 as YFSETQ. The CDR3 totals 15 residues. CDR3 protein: CASSSEPRGNEKLFF. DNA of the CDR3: TGCGCCAGCAGCTCTGAGCCCAGGGGGAATGAAAAACTGTTTTTT.

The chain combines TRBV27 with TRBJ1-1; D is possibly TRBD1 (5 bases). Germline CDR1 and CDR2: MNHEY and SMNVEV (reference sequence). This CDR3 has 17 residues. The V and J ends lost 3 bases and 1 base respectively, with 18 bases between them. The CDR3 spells CASSFANWGMRNTEAFF. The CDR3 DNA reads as TGTGCCAGCAGTTTTGCGAATTGGGGCATGAGGAACACTGAAGCTTTCTTT.

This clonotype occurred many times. In DNA form, the CDR3 reads TGTGCCAGCAGCCAAGAAGGAAATCGAAATGAGCAGTTCTTC. This translates into CASSQEGNRNEQFF. The chain uses TRBV3-1 and TRBJ2-1; D is unclear. Trimming pared 0 bases from V and 7 bases from J, leaving 10 bases between. The CDR3 extends over 14 amino acids. From germline, CDR1 is LGHDT and CDR2 YNNKEL (reference sequence).

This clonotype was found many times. CDR3 residues: CASSLDQRGTDTQYF. CDR3 DNA: TGTGCCAGCAGCTTAGACCAGCGGGGGACAGATACGCAGTATTTT. The chain recombines TRBV7-2 with TRBJ2-3; 8 bases line up with TRBD2. The trim removed 1 base at V and 3 bases at J, leaving 3 bases unmatched. CDR1 is SGHTA and CDR2 is FQGNSA in the germline V gene. CDR3 length: 15 amino acids.

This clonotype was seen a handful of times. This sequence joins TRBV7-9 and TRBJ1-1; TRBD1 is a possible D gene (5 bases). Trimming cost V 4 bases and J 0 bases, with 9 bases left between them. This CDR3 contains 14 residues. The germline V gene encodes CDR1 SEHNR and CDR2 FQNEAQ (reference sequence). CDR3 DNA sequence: TGTGCCAGCAGCTCAGGGATCATGAACACTGAAGCTTTCTTT. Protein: CASSSGIMNTEAFF.

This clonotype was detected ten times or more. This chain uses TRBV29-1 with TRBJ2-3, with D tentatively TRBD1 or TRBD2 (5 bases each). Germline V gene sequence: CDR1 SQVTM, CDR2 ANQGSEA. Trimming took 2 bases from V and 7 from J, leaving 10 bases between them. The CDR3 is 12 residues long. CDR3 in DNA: TGCAGCGTTGAAACTGGGGGAAATACGCAGTATTTT. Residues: CSVETGGNTQYF.